The 24 T cell receptor beta chains listed next were all sequenced from one sample in a study of T cells in Graves' hyperthyroidism and ophthalmopathy (dated by TCRdb to about 2019). Receptor amplification or capture employed multiplex PCR. Sequencing used an Illumina HiSeq 2000. Amplification of TCR beta CDR3 regions was carried out from RNA transcripts. The TCR CDR3 was subjected to a first round of RT-PCR using the HTBI primer set and the Qiagen OneStep RT-PCR kit. TCRdb ran its own pipeline on the public reads, namely fastp trimming at Q25 and MiXCR clone calling, and kept in-frame beta chains. Each CDR3 protein appears once, grouped with its most common genes and DNA. This sample lists under 450,000 distinct CDR3 sequences; roughly 14% were detected once. The top ten clonotypes cover over 7.5% of the sample. The sample consisted of blood. The receptors come from a woman aged 18-29 years with Graves' hyperthyroidism.

There are many counts of this clonotype. The genes are TRBV3-1 and TRBJ2-5; 10 bases match TRBD1. CDR3 length: 16 amino acids. V was clipped by 3 bases and J by 1 base; unmatched bases: 5. Germline CDR1 LGHDT, CDR2 YNNKEL (reference sequence). Here the CDR3 reads CASSQRTGGSQETQYF. In DNA form, the CDR3 reads TGTGCCAGCAGCCAGCGGACAGGGGGTTCCCAAGAGACCCAGTACTTC.

The CDR3 region is CASSLSFRTSPLHF. CDR3 nucleotide sequence: TGTGCCAGCAGTTTATCCTTCCGGACATCACCCCTCCACTTT. V and J are TRBV27 and TRBJ1-6; D perhaps matches TRBD1 (5 bases). This CDR3 comprises 14 residues. The ends were cut back, 0 bases at V and 10 bases at J, with 10 bases in the middle. Germline loops: CDR1 MNHEY, CDR2 SMNVEV (reference sequence).

The chain combines TRBV19 with TRBJ2-3; TRBD2 is a possible D gene (6 bases). The CDR3 contains 13 residues. Germline V gene data show CDR1 as LNHDA and CDR2 as SQIVND (reference sequence). The germline V and J ends were trimmed by 3 bases and 6 bases, with 10 bases remaining between them. CDR3 residues: CASSITSKDTQYF. Here the CDR3 DNA reads TGTGCCAGTAGTATTACTAGCAAGGATACGCAGTATTTT.

This clonotype was counted ten times or more. V and J are TRBV12-3 or TRBV12-4 and TRBJ2-1; TRBD1 aligns across 7 bases. The CDR3 consists of 16 residues. With V trimmed by 3 bases and J by 7 bases, 12 bases remained unmatched. DNA of the CDR3: TGTGCCAGCAGTTTTATGGAGACAGGGCAGGAGAATGAGCAGTTCTTC. Protein sequence: CASSFMETGQENEQFF.

The chain recombines TRBV2 with TRBJ2-3, with 13 bases aligning to TRBD2. The junction had 5 bases not matched to a gene; V was cut back by 6 bases and J by 5 bases. This CDR3 spans 15 amino acids. Germline lookup yields CDR1 SNHLY and CDR2 FYNNEI. The CDR3 protein is CASRWGLAGLDTQYF. CDR3 nucleotide sequence: TGTGCCAGCAGGTGGGGACTAGCGGGATTAGATACGCAGTATTTT.

This clonotype was counted only a few times. The gene calls are TRBV7-2 and TRBJ2-3, with D unresolved. CDR1 and CDR2 (germline): SGHTA, FQGNSA. V was shortened by 5 bases and J by 11 bases, with 5 bases between the two germline ends. The CDR3 sequence is 9 residues long. As DNA, the CDR3 is TGTGCCAGCAGCCGAGGGCAGTATTTT. Its protein product is CASSRGQYF.

The V call is TRBV6-1, the J call TRBJ1-1, with 10 nucleotides matching TRBD1. V was clipped by 5 bases and J by 4 bases; unmatched bases: 4. The CDR3 contains 14 residues. Germline V gene data show CDR1 as MNHNS and CDR2 as SASEGT. CDR3 sequence: CASSRDRGSTEAFF. In DNA form, the CDR3 reads TGTGCCAGCAGTAGGGACAGGGGATCCACTGAAGCTTTCTTT.

This clonotype was seen more than once but under ten times. V gene TRBV5-5 combines with J gene TRBJ1-2; the D is unclear. Germline CDR1 SGHKS, CDR2 YYEKEE (reference sequence). The V and J ends lost 0 bases and 4 bases respectively, with 7 bases between them. CDR3 length: 13 residues. CDR3 sequence (DNA): TGTGCCAGCAGCTTGGGGATCCTCTATGGCTACACCTTC. Protein: CASSLGILYGYTF. Based on the CDR3 plus reference TRBV5-5 and TRBJ1-2, the full variable domain is DAGVTQSPTHLIKTRGQQVTLRCSPISGHKSVSWYQQVLGQGPQFIFQYYEKEERGRGNFPDRFSARQFPNYSSELNVNALLLGDSALYLCASSLGILYGYTFGSGTRLTVV.

This clonotype was detected ten times or more. The V and J genes are TRBV10-3 and TRBJ2-5, with a possible D match to TRBD2 (6 bases). Per the germline V gene, CDR1 is ENHRY and CDR2 is SYGVKD. The V end lost 3 bases, the J end lost 5 bases, and 16 bases lay between the germline ends. The CDR3 has 15 residues. The CDR3 nucleotides read TGTGCCATCAGTGACCCTGGGGTAGCGGCGGAGACCCAGTACTTC. Its translation is CAISDPGVAAETQYF.

This clonotype has at least ten counts. This rearrangement joins TRBV10-3 to TRBJ1-1; 9 bases align to TRBD1. CDR1 and CDR2 (germline): ENHRY, SYGVKD. J gave up 5 bases and V 4 bases, and 5 bases lay outside the gene matches. The CDR3 runs 14 residues. Here the CDR3 reads CAISGTGVATEAFF. The CDR3 nucleotides read TGTGCCATCAGTGGGACAGGGGTTGCGACTGAAGCTTTCTTT.

The chain uses TRBV7-3 and TRBJ2-4; 16 nucleotides align to TRBD2. This CDR3 region has 16 residues. The germline gives CDR1 SGHTA, CDR2 FQGTGA. With 5 bases clipped from V and 6 bases from J, the junction kept 4 bases outside the gene matches. CDR3 coding DNA: TGTGCCAGCAGCCCTGGGACTAGCGGGGGGGCAAACATTCAGTACTTC. Encoded protein: CASSPGTSGGANIQYF.

This clonotype came up many times. This rearrangement joins TRBV18 to TRBJ2-7, with D tentatively TRBD1 or TRBD2 (6 bases each). V shed 0 bases and J shed 4 bases, with 13 bases lying between them. This CDR3 contains 15 residues. Germline values: CDR1 KGHSH, CDR2 LQKENI. CDR3 protein: CASSPPSQGRYEQYF. As DNA, the CDR3 is TGTGCCAGCTCACCACCGAGCCAGGGGAGGTACGAGCAGTACTTC.

This clonotype was observed at least ten times. V and J are TRBV12-3 or TRBV12-4 and TRBJ1-5; 10 bases agree with TRBD1. V shed 3 bases, J shed 6 bases, and the junction held 5 bases outside the gene matches. The CDR3 is 15 residues long. The CDR3 DNA reads as TGTGCCAGCAGTTTTGGGACAGGGGCAGGTCAGCCCCAGCATTTT. As protein: CASSFGTGAGQPQHF.

This clonotype was detected a few times. J is TRBJ2-5 and V is TRBV20-1; TRBD2 matches 8 bases. V gave up 2 bases and J gave up 4 bases; unmatched junction bases: 6. Germline lookup yields CDR1 DFQATT and CDR2 SNEGSKA (reference sequence). This CDR3 contains 14 residues. The CDR3, as DNA: TGCAGTGCTAGATCCGGGGGGGCCCGAGAGACCCAGTACTTC. It codes for CSARSGGARETQYF.

This clonotype appeared a few times. A read error is possible here, since a much larger clone lies one base away. Here the CDR3 reads CATAMGGEQFF. DNA for the CDR3: TGTGCCACCGCTATGGGGGGTGAGCAGTTCTTC. The V and J genes are TRBV10-3 and TRBJ2-1, with TRBD2 as a possible D gene (6 bases). CDR1 ENHRY and CDR2 SYGVKD come from the germline V gene. Trimming pared 10 bases from V and 9 bases from J, leaving 13 bases between. The CDR3 totals 11 residues.

This clonotype has a count of ten or more. V is TRBV20-1 and J is TRBJ2-1; TRBD2 agrees at 11 bases. The ends lost 1 base at V and 6 bases at J; junction bases unmatched: 5. The CDR3 has 15 amino acids. Germline V gene data show CDR1 as DFQATT and CDR2 as SNEGSKA (reference sequence). The CDR3 spells CSARVTSGGINEQFF. DNA of the CDR3: TGCAGTGCTAGAGTAACTAGCGGGGGAATCAATGAGCAGTTCTTC.

This clonotype was seen many times. The V and J genes are TRBV5-1 and TRBJ2-6; D not resolved. The length of the CDR3 is 16 residues. Between the trimmed V and J ends, which lost 2 bases and 0 bases, there was a span of 9 bases. CDR1 is SGHRS and CDR2 is YFSETQ in the germline V gene. The CDR3 loop is CASSFRYGSGANVLTF. Written as DNA, the CDR3 is TGCGCCAGCAGCTTCCGTTACGGCTCTGGGGCCAACGTCCTGACTTTC.

This clonotype came up many times. The chain employs TRBV24-1 and TRBJ2-2; the match to TRBD1 covers 7 bases. The CDR3 runs 15 residues. Trimming removed 4 bases from V and 3 bases from J; junction bases left unmatched: 4. Germline CDR1 KGHDR, CDR2 SFDVKD. The CDR3 DNA reads as TGTGCCACCAGTGAAAGGGGGCTACACACCGGGGAGCTGTTTTTT. Translated, it gives CATSERGLHTGELFF.

The J gene is TRBJ1-5, the V gene TRBV5-5, with 7 bases that match TRBD1. CDR3 size: 17 residues. V dropped 4 bases and J dropped 6; count of bases not matched to a gene: 16. CDR1 and CDR2 (germline): SGHKS, YYEKEE (reference sequence). The CDR3 bases are TGTGCCAGCAGCCCGAGACAGGGCCTCTCCTGGGGTCAGCCCCAGCATTTT. Translated, it gives CASSPRQGLSWGQPQHF.

This clonotype was detected ten times or more. The V call is TRBV28, the J call TRBJ2-1; TRBD2 aligns across 7 bases. CDR1 and CDR2 (germline): MDHEN, SYDVKM. This CDR3 contains 18 residues. The trim removed 3 bases at V and 5 bases at J, leaving 16 bases unmatched. CDR3 sequence reads: CASSFITGGTKGHNEQFF. CDR3 nucleotide sequence: TGTGCCAGCAGTTTCATCACCGGGGGGACCAAAGGGCACAATGAGCAGTTCTTC.

The chain carries TRBV27 and TRBJ2-3; 10 nucleotides line up with TRBD1. Germline lookup yields CDR1 MNHEY and CDR2 SMNVEV (reference sequence). This CDR3 spans 15 amino acids. V trimming: 5 bases; J trimming: 6 bases; junction bases outside the gene matches: 8. The DNA of the CDR3 is TGTGCCAGCAGTGAGCCGACAGGGGGCCATGATACGCAGTATTTT. It is translated as CASSEPTGGHDTQYF.

This clonotype has more than one count but fewer than ten. This chain connects TRBV11-3 to TRBJ2-7; D gene unclear. The V end was cut by 2 bases, the J end by 0 bases, with 8 bases between. CDR1 and CDR2 from the germline V gene are SGHNT and YENEEA. The CDR3 is made up of 14 amino acids. The chain's CDR3 is CASSLSPTSYEQYF. The CDR3 DNA follows: TGTGCCAGCAGCTTAAGTCCGACCTCCTACGAGCAGTACTTC.

This clonotype came up a few times. CDR3 sequence reads: CSARVGWGSGYQETQYF. CDR3 DNA: TGCAGTGCTAGAGTGGGGTGGGGTAGCGGGTACCAAGAGACCCAGTACTTC. The chain joins TRBV20-1 to TRBJ2-5; 7 nucleotides match TRBD2. The V segment lost 1 base and the J segment 0 bases; nucleotides outside the gene matches: 11. CDR3 length equals 17 residues. Germline V CDR1 and CDR2: DFQATT, SNEGSKA (reference sequence).

This clonotype was found many times. The CDR3 DNA is TGCGCCAGCAGCCAAGTACTAGCCCAGTACAATGAGCAGTTCTTC. Translating it yields CASSQVLAQYNEQFF. The rearrangement joins TRBV4-1 to TRBJ2-1, with D perhaps TRBD2 (6 bases). V was clipped by 1 base and J by 4 bases, with 11 bases between them. Germline CDR1 is MGHRA and CDR2 is YSYEKL. The CDR3 extends over 15 amino acids.